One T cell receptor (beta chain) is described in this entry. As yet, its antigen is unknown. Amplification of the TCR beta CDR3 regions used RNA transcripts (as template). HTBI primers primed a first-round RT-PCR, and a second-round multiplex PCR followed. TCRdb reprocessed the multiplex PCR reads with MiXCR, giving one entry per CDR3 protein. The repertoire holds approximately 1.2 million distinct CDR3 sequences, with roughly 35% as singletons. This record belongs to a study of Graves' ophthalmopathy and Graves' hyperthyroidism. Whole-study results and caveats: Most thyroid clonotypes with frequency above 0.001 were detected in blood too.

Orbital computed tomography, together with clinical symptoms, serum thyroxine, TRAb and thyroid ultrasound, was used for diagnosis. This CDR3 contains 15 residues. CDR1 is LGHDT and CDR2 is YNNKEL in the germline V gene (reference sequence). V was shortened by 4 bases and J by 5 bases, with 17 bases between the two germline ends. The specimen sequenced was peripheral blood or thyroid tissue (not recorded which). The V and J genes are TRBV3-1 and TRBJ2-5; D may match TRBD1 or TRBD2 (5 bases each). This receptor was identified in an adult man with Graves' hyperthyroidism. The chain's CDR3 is CASSLPGRGDETQYF. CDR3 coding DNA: TGTGCCAGCAGCCTACCGGGACGGGGCGATGAGACCCAGTACTTC.